These 22 T cell receptor beta chains share one sample of origin, sequenced in a study of PD-1 blockade in classical Hodgkin lymphoma. Libraries were prepared by immunoSEQ multiplex PCR; TCRdb keeps only in-frame clonotypes and omits some of them. The sample has just over 50,000 clones; roughly 66% are singletons. Every one of the patients relapsed after autologous stem cell transplantation (brentuximab vedotin exposure was variable). Material: peripheral blood mononuclear cells (PBMCs), obtained before the second cycle of nivolumab. The receptors shown here come from a human donor with classical Hodgkin lymphoma.

As for this clone: A junction boundary mismatches the germline segment, possibly from a read error. This chain links TRBV29-1 with TRBJ2-3, with D perhaps TRBD1 (7 bases). Germline CDR1 SQVTM, CDR2 ANQGSEA. The CDR3 covers 13 residues. The CDR3 nucleotides are TGCAGCGTGGAAGGCCAGGGGGGCGATACGCAGTATTTT. Translating it yields CSVEGQGGDTQYF.

V and J are TRBV7-9 and TRBJ2-2, with a tentative D call TRBD2 (5 bases). Germline-derived CDR1 and CDR2 are SEHNR and FQNEAQ (reference sequence). V shed 5 bases and J shed 4 bases, with 11 bases lying between them. The CDR3 has 14 amino acids. The CDR3 region is CASSQSRATGELFF. The CDR3 bases are TGTGCCAGCAGCCAATCGAGGGCCACCGGGGAGCTGTTTTTT.

This clone was detected a few times. J is TRBJ1-4 and V is TRBV6-5, with D hard to call. This CDR3 is 14 amino acids long. V was trimmed by 5 bases and J by 3 bases, leaving 10 bases between them. Germline loops: CDR1 MNHEY, CDR2 SVGAGI. The CDR3 DNA follows: TGTGCCAGCAGTACAGTCTGGGCTAATGAAAAACTGTTTTTT. It codes for CASSTVWANEKLFF.

This clone was recorded once. The CDR3 is CATSREGRQGRGVNEKLFF. The CDR3 nucleotides read TGTGCCACCAGCAGAGAAGGTCGACAGGGGCGCGGGGTTAATGAAAAACTGTTTTTT. The chain uses TRBV15 and TRBJ1-4, with 8 positions matching TRBD1. The germline CDR1 and CDR2 sequences are LNHNV and YYDKDF (reference sequence). The V and J ends lost 0 bases and 4 bases, in that order; junction bases with no gene match: 13. This CDR3 is 19 amino acids long.

This chain joins TRBV5-1 and TRBJ2-3; TRBD1 matches at 7 bases. This CDR3 region has 15 residues. V was pared by 4 bases and J by 1 base, with 6 bases of the junction left unmatched. Germline values: CDR1 SGHRS, CDR2 YFSETQ. The CDR3 reads CASSAPTGGTDTQYF. The DNA of the CDR3 is TGCGCCAGCAGCGCACCCACAGGGGGCACAGATACGCAGTATTTT.

The CDR3 sequence: CASSLVPFYEQYF. CDR3 coding DNA: TGTGCCAGCAGCTTGGTGCCGTTCTACGAGCAGTACTTC. The chain combines TRBV5-8 with TRBJ2-7; D is ambiguous. Trimming left V 0 bases short and J 3 bases short, with 7 bases between. CDR3 length equals 13 residues. CDR1 is SGHTS, CDR2 YDEGEE, per germline.

The chain combines TRBV6-5 with TRBJ1-1; no clear D gene. This CDR3 is 14 amino acids long. Germline values: CDR1 MNHEY, CDR2 SVGAGI. Trimming removed 7 bases from V and 1 base from J, with 13 bases in between. The CDR3 loop reads CASNTPLENTEAFF. Here the CDR3 DNA reads TGTGCCAGCAATACCCCTCTGGAGAACACTGAAGCTTTCTTT.

The chain uses TRBV10-3 and TRBJ2-2, with D tentatively TRBD2 (5 bases). The length of the CDR3 is 17 residues. Deletions cut 0 bases from V and 2 bases from J, with 13 bases between. CDR1 ENHRY and CDR2 SYGVKD come from the germline V gene. CDR3 coding DNA: TGTGCCATCAGTGAGTCGAATCCTAGCTTTAACACCGGGGAGCTGTTTTTT. Residues: CAISESNPSFNTGELFF.

The genes are TRBV6-5 and TRBJ2-1, with 11 bases lining up with TRBD2. J gave up 5 bases and V 6 bases, and 6 bases lay outside the gene matches. Germline CDR1 reads MNHEY; CDR2 reads SVGAGI. The CDR3 consists of 15 residues. CDR3 protein: CASSLIAGGNNEQFF. CDR3 bases: TGTGCCAGCAGCCTAATAGCGGGAGGGAACAATGAGCAGTTCTTC.

Regarding this clone: Other DNA sequences in this sample translate to the same CDR3. The chain joins TRBV5-5 to TRBJ1-5; D is ambiguous. The CDR3 is 14 amino acids. Germline V gene lookup returns CDR1 SGHKS and CDR2 YYEKEE (reference sequence). V dropped 4 bases and J dropped 0 bases, with 8 bases sitting between them. The chain's CDR3 is CASSTPGSNQPQHF. In DNA form, the CDR3 reads TGTGCCAGCAGCACCCCAGGTAGCAATCAGCCCCAGCATTTT.

The chain couples TRBV5-6 to TRBJ2-1; 8 bases align to TRBD2. The CDR3 spans 13 residues. Trimming removed 4 bases from V and 9 bases from J; junction bases left unmatched: 6. Germline CDR1 and CDR2: SGHDT and YYEEEE. CDR3 in DNA: TGTGCCAGCAGCCGGGAGGGGGTCGGTGAGCAGTTCTTC. Amino acid sequence: CASSREGVGEQFF.

CDR3 residues: CASSGQGDTGAQYF. The CDR3 nucleotides are TGTGCCAGTAGCGGACAGGGCGACACTGGGGCCCAGTACTTC. The rearrangement joins TRBV19 to TRBJ2-5; 8 nucleotides match TRBD1. The CDR3 sequence is 14 residues long. Germline V gene sequence: CDR1 LNHDA, CDR2 SQIVND (reference sequence). V was pared by 6 bases and J by 9 bases, with 12 bases of the junction left unmatched.

The chain employs TRBV30 and TRBJ1-2; 9 nucleotides agree with TRBD1. With V trimmed by 2 bases and J by 0 bases, 13 bases remained unmatched. Germline assignment: CDR1 GTSNPN and CDR2 SVGIG (reference sequence). This CDR3 contains 18 residues. The CDR3 is CAWSLAYTRQGANYGYTF. The CDR3, as DNA: TGTGCCTGGAGTCTAGCGTATACCAGACAGGGGGCTAACTATGGCTACACCTTC.

The J gene is TRBJ2-1, the V gene TRBV7-6; D is perhaps TRBD1 (5 bases). Germline V gene data show CDR1 as SGHVS and CDR2 as FNYEAQ. V lost 5 bases and J 8 bases, leaving 10 bases between the germline ends. CDR3 length: 12 residues. The chain's CDR3 is CASSAIGDEQFF. The CDR3 region has the DNA TGTGCCAGCAGCGCTATAGGGGATGAGCAGTTCTTC.

About this clone itself: Within the sample, other DNA sequences also encode this same CDR3. The chain uses TRBV30 and TRBJ1-3; D gene unclear. The CDR3 contains 15 residues. Trimming took off 3 bases at V and 0 bases at J, with 12 bases between the two ends. CDR1 and CDR2 from the germline V gene are GTSNPN and SVGIG (reference sequence). The CDR3 region is CAWSRDSGSGNTIYF. Written as DNA, the CDR3 is TGTGCCTGGAGCAGAGACTCAGGCTCTGGAAACACCATATATTTT.

Turning to this clone: The same CDR3 arises from other DNA sequences in this sample as well. The CDR3 nucleotides are TGTGCCTGGAGTCGGGACTCCGGCTCTGGAAACACCATATATTTT. This encodes CAWSRDSGSGNTIYF. The V and J genes are TRBV30 and TRBJ1-3; a weak D match, TRBD1 (5 bases). V lost 2 bases, J lost 0 bases, and 11 bases lay in between. CDR1 GTSNPN and CDR2 SVGIG come from the germline V gene (reference sequence). CDR3 length: 15 residues. The variable domain in full, completed from reference TRBV30 and TRBJ1-3, reads SQTIHQWPATLVQPVGSPLSLECTVEGTSNPNLYWYRQAAGRGLQLLFYSVGIGQISSEVPQNLSASRPQDRQFILSSKKLLLSDSGFYLCAWSRDSGSGNTIYFGEGSWLTVV.

V is TRBV30 and J is TRBJ2-7; 9 bases agree with TRBD1. After removal of 0 bases from V and 7 bases from J, the junction contained 10 bases not matched to a gene. The CDR3 is 15 residues long. Germline V gene lookup returns CDR1 GTSNPN and CDR2 SVGIG (reference sequence). CDR3 in amino acids: CAWSVGTGGQGEQYF. The CDR3 DNA reads as TGTGCCTGGAGTGTGGGAACAGGGGGCCAAGGGGAGCAGTACTTC.

The chain couples TRBV2 to TRBJ2-5; tentative D call: TRBD2 (5 bases). The V gene lost 8 bases and the J gene lost 0 bases, with 16 bases spanning the gap. The CDR3 sequence is 15 residues long. Germline loops: CDR1 SNHLY, CDR2 FYNNEI. This CDR3 is CASQRWSGYQETQYF. The CDR3 nucleotides read TGTGCCAGCCAGCGGTGGTCGGGGTACCAAGAGACCCAGTACTTC.

V gene TRBV30 combines with J gene TRBJ2-5; 7 positions agree with TRBD2. V lost 2 bases to trimming and J lost 5 bases; unmatched junction nucleotides: 11. Germline CDR1 is GTSNPN and CDR2 is SVGIG (reference sequence). The CDR3 length is 15 residues. CDR3 residues: CAWSPGGSSGETQYF. The CDR3 DNA reads TGTGCCTGGAGTCCCGGCGGGAGTTCGGGGGAGACCCAGTACTTC.

V usage is TRBV7-9 and J usage is TRBJ1-3, with 8 bases identical to TRBD1. V lost 5 bases, J lost 2 bases, and 11 bases stayed unmatched. The germline CDR1 and CDR2 sequences are SEHNR and FQNEAQ (reference sequence). The CDR3 covers 17 residues. CDR3 in DNA: TGTGCCAGCAGCCAAGATCTTGGACAGGGAGCTGGAAACACCATATATTTT. Translating gives CASSQDLGQGAGNTIYF.

The chain carries TRBV11-2 and TRBJ2-4, with D perhaps matching TRBD1 (6 bases). V shed 5 bases and J shed 0 bases, with 14 bases lying between them. The CDR3 extends over 16 amino acids. The germline CDR1 and CDR2 sequences are SGHAT and FQNNGV. The DNA for the CDR3 is TGTGCCAGCAGCGTTGTAGACAGGTTAGCCAAAAACATTCAGTACTTC. Its translation: CASSVVDRLAKNIQYF.

This clone appeared a few times. The rearrangement links TRBV29-1 to TRBJ2-5, with D uncertain. Germline V gene sequence: CDR1 SQVTM, CDR2 ANQGSEA. The CDR3 has 10 amino acids. V lost 5 bases and J lost 5, with 6 bases in between. The CDR3 nucleotides are TGCAGCGTTTACCGGGAGACCCAGTACTTC. Translation gives CSVYRETQYF.